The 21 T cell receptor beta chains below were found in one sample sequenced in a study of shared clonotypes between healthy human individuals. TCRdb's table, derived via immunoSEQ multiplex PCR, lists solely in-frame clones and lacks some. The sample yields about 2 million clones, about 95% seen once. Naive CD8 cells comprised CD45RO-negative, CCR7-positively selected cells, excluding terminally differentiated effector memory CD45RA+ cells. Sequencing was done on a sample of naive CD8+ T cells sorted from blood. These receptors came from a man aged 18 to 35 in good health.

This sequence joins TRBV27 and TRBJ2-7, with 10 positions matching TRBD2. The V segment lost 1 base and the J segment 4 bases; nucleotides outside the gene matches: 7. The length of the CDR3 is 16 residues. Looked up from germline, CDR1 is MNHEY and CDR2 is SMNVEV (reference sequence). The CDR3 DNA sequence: TGTGCCAGCAGTTTATTTGGACTAGCGGAGCGTTACGAGCAGTACTTC. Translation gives CASSLFGLAERYEQYF.

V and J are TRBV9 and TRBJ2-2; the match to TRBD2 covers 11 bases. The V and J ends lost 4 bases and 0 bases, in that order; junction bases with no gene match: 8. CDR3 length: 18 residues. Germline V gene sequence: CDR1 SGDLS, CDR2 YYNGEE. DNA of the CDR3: TGTGCCAGCAGCACGACGGGACTAGCGGATGCGAACACCGGGGAGCTGTTTTTT. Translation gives CASSTTGLADANTGELFF.

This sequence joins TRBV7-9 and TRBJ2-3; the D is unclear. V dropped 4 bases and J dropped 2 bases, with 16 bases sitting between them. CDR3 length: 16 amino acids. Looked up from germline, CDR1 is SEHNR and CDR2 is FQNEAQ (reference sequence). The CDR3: CASSWPITSNTDTQYF. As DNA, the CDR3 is TGTGCCAGCAGCTGGCCGATCACCTCCAACACAGATACGCAGTATTTT.

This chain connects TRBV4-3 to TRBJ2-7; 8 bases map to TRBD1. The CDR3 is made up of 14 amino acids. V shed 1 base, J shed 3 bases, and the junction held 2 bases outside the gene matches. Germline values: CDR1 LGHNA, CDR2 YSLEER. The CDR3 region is CASSQGDRGYEQYF. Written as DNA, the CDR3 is TGCGCCAGCAGCCAAGGAGACAGGGGCTACGAGCAGTACTTC.

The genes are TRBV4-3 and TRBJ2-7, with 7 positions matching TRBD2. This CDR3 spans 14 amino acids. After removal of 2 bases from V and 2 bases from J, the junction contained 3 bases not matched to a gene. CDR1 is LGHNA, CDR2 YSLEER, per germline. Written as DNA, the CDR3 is TGCGCCAGCAGCCAATGGGCGGGAGCCTACGAGCAGTACTTC. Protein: CASSQWAGAYEQYF.

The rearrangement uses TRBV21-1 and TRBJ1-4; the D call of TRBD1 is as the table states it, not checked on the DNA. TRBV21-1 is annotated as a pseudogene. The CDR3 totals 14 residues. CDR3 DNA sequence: TGTGCCAGCAGCATGTACAGGGGCCGGTTCGAACTGTTTTTT. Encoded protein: CASSMYRGRFELFF.

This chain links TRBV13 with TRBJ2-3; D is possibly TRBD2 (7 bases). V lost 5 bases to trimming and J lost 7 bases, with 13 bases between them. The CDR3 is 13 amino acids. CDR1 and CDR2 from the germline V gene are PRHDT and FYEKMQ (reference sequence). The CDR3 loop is CASSPGGGNTQYF. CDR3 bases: TGTGCCAGCAGCCCGGGGGGCGGAAATACGCAGTATTTT.

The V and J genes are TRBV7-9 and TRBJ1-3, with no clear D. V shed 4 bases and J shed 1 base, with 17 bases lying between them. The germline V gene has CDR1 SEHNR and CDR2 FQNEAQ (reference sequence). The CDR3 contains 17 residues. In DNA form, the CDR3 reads TGTGCCAGCAGCTCCAGAGAGGGAATTACTTCTGGAAACACCATATATTTT. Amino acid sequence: CASSSREGITSGNTIYF.

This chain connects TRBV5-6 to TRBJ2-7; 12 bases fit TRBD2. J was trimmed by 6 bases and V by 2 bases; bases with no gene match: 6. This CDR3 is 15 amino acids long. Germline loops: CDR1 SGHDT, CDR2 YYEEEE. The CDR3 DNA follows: TGTGCCAGCAGCTTACGACTAGCGGGAGTTACCGAGCAGTACTTC. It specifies CASSLRLAGVTEQYF.

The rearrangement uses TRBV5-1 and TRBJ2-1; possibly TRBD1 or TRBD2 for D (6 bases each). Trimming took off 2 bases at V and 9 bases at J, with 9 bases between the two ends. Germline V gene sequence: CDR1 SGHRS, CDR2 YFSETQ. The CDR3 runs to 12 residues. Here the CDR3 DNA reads TGCGCCAGCAGCTTAGGAGGGGGTGAGCAGTTCTTC. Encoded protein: CASSLGGGEQFF.

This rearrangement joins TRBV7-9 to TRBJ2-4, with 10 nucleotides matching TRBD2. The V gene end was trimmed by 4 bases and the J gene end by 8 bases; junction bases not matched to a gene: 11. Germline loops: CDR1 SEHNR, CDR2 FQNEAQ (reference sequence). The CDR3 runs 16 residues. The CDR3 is CASSSASGGREDIQYF. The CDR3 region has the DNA TGTGCCAGCAGCTCGGCTAGCGGGGGCCGGGAGGACATTCAGTACTTC.

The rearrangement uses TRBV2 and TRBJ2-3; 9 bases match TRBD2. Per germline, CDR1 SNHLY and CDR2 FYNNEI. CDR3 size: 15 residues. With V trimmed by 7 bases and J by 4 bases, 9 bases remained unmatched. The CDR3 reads CASTGAGGVPDTQYF. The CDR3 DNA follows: TGTGCCAGCACAGGAGCGGGGGGCGTGCCAGATACGCAGTATTTT.

DNA of the CDR3: TGTGCCAGCAGCCTAGGACAGGGAGGACCTTTTTATGGCTACACCTTC. Its protein is CASSLGQGGPFYGYTF. The J gene is TRBJ1-2, the V gene TRBV11-2; TRBD1 agrees at 8 bases. The CDR3 has 16 residues. Trimming cost V 5 bases and J 5 bases; bases outside gene matches: 13. Germline values: CDR1 SGHAT, CDR2 FQNNGV.

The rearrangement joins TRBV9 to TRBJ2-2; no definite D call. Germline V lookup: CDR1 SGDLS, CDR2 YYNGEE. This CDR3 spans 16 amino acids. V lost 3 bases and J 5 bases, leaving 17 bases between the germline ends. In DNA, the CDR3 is TGTGCCAGCAGCGATGTCCGGACGTCTCATACCGGGGAGCTGTTTTTT. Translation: CASSDVRTSHTGELFF. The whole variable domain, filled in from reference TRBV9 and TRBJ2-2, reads DSGVTQTPKHLITATGQRVTLRCSPRSGDLSVYWYQQSLDQGLQFLIQYYNGEERAKGNILERFSAQQFPDLHSELNLSSLELGDSALYFCASSDVRTSHTGELFFGEGSRLTVL.

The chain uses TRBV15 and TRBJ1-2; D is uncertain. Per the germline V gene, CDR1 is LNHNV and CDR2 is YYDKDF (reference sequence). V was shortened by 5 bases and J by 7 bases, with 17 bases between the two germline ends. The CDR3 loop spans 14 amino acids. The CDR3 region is CATSRASPWGGYTF. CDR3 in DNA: TGTGCCACCAGCCGAGCCTCTCCGTGGGGTGGCTACACCTTC.

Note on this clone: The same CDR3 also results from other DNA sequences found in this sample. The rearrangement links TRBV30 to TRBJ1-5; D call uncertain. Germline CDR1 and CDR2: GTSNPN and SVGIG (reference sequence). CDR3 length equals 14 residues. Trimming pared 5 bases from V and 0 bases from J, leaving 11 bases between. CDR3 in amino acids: CAWGSENSNQPQHF. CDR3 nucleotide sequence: TGTGCCTGGGGGTCGGAGAATAGCAATCAGCCCCAGCATTTT.

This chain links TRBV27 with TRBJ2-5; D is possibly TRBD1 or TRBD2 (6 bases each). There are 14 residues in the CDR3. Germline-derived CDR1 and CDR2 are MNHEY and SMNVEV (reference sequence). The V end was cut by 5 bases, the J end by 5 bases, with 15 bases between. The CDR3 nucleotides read TGTGCCAGCAGTAAAGTGGGGGGCGGGGAGACCCAGTACTTC. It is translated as CASSKVGGGETQYF.

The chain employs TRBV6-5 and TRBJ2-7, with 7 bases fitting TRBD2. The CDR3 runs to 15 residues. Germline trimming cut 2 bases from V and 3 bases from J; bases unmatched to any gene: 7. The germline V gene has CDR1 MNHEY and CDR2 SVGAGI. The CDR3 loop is CASSYRSGPLYEQYF. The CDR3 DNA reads TGTGCCAGCAGTTACCGTAGCGGGCCACTCTACGAGCAGTACTTC.

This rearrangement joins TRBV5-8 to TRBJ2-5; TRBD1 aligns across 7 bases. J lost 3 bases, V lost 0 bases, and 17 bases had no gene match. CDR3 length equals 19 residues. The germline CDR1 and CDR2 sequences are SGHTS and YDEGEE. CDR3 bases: TGTGCCAGCAGCTTGGTCGGACAGGTGACTACGCGTTGGGAAGAGACCCAGTACTTC. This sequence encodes CASSLVGQVTTRWEETQYF.

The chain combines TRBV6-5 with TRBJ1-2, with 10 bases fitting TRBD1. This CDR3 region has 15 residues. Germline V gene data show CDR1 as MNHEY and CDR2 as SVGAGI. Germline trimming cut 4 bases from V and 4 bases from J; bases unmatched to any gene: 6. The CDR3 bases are TGTGCCAGCAGTTCCAGACAGGGGGCTACCTATGGCTACACCTTC. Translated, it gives CASSSRQGATYGYTF.

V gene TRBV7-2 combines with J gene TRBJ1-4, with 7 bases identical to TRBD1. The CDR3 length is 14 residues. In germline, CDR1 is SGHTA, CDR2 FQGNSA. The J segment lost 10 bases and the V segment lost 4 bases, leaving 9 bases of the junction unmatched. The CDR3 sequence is CASSSYRQGGKLFF. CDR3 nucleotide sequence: TGTGCCAGCAGCTCCTACCGACAGGGCGGAAAACTGTTTTTT.